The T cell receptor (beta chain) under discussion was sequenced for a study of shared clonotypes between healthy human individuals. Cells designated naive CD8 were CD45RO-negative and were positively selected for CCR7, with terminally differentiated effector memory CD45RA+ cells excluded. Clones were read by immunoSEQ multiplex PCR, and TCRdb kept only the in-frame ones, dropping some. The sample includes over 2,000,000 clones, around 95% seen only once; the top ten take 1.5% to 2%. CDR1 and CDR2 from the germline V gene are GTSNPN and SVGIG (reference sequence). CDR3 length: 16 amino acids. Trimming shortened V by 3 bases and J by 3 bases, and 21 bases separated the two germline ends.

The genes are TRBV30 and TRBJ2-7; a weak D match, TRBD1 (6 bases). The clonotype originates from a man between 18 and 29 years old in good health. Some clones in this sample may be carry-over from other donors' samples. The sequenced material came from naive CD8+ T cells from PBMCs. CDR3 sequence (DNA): TGTGCCTGGAGCCCAACGACAGGCCTTAGGCGCTACGAGCAGTACTTC. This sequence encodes CAWSPTTGLRRYEQYF.